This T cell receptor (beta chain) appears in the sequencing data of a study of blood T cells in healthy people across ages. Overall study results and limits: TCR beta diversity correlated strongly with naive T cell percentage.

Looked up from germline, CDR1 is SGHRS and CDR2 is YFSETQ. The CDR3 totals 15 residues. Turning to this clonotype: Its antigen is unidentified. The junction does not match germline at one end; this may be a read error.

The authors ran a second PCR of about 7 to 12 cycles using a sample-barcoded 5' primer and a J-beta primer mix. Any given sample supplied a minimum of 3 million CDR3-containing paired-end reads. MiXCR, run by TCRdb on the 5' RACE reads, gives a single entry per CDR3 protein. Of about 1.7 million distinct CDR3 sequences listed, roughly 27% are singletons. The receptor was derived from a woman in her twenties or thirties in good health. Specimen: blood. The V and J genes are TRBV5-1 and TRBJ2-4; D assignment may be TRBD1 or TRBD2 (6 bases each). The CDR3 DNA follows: TGCGCCGGCAGCTGGGGGGCTGGGGCATCGGGAAAGCAGTACTTC. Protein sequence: CAGSWGAGASGKQYF.